These 2 T cell receptor beta chains were sequenced from one sample in a study of T-cell memory formation after mild COVID-19. One entry per CDR3 protein results from TCRdb running MiXCR on the 5' RACE reads. The sample holds roughly 500,000 distinct CDR3 sequences, approximately 20% seen once. The sequencing sample was made of PBMCs or a T cell subset sorted from them (not recorded which). These receptors all come from an adult woman who had mild COVID-19 (a few samples of this study predate the infection). Cell type and time point are not known.

This clonotype was picked up a small number of times. The chain employs TRBV6-1 and TRBJ1-1, with 10 bases aligning to TRBD1. The ends lost 7 bases at V and 0 bases at J; junction bases unmatched: 5. The CDR3 extends over 15 amino acids. Germline assignment: CDR1 MNHNS and CDR2 SASEGT. The CDR3 here is CASNRDRGLNTEAFF. The CDR3 DNA sequence: TGTGCCAGCAACAGGGACAGGGGCCTGAACACTGAAGCTTTCTTT.

This clonotype was picked up a small number of times. The chain uses TRBV19 and TRBJ1-2; D is ambiguous. The CDR3 length is 13 residues. Germline loops: CDR1 LNHDA, CDR2 SQIVND (reference sequence). The germline V and J ends were trimmed by 3 bases and 3 bases, with 8 bases remaining between them. The CDR3 nucleotides read TGTGCCAGTAGTATGACGGCATACTATGGCTACACCTTC. It encodes CASSMTAYYGYTF.